The clone carrying this TCR beta chain has at least ten counts. This sample was included in a study of neurological immune-mediated disorders. Each CDR3 protein is one row after TCRdb ran MiXCR on the 5' RACE reads. The sample includes some 77,000 distinct CDR3 sequences, around 9.9% of them seen just once. There are 16 residues in the CDR3. Losses at the gene ends were 4 bases for V and 7 bases for J; bases not matched to a gene: 13. Germline V gives CDR1 LNHDA, CDR2 SQIVND (reference sequence). This rearrangement joins TRBV19 to TRBJ1-1; 9 bases map to TRBD1. Input material: PBMCs. This TCR derives from a man aged 45-60 years in good health. In DNA, the CDR3 is TGTGCCAGTAGTACCAGGACAGGGGCCAAGAAAAATGAAGCTTTCTTT. Translated, it gives CASSTRTGAKKNEAFF.